These 20 T cell receptor beta chains originate from one sample sequenced in a study of blood T cell repertoires in COVID-19 (dated by TCRdb to about 2020). The library came from the immunoSEQ multiplex PCR assay. TCRdb retrieved this table from immuneACCESS and kept in-frame rearrangements only. Not all clones are present; in checked studies, unresolved V genes account for under half, and no reason is known for the remainder. This sample is represented by around 11,000 clones; around four fifths of them were singletons. The top ten constitute more than 9.5% of the sample. Sequencing used peripheral blood. The receptors here all came from a human donor in a cohort sampled during active COVID-19.

The genes are TRBV7-9 and TRBJ2-5, with 7 bases fitting TRBD1. The CDR3 contains 19 residues. Trimming cost V 2 bases and J 5 bases; bases outside gene matches: 20. CDR1 is SEHNR, CDR2 FQNEAQ, per germline (reference sequence). Here the CDR3 reads CASSLPRLGTGQIFETQYF. The CDR3 DNA reads as TGTGCCAGCAGCTTACCCCGTCTCGGAACGGGACAGATTTTCGAGACCCAGTACTTC.

The chain is built from TRBV25-1 and TRBJ1-1; a weak D match, TRBD1 (5 bases). V shed 7 bases and J shed 5 bases, with 8 bases lying between them. Germline loops: CDR1 MGHDK, CDR2 SYGVNS. The CDR3 is made up of 11 amino acids. The DNA of the CDR3 is TGTGCCAGCACTGGGGGGACTGAAGCTTTCTTT. It translates to CASTGGTEAFF.

The chain recombines TRBV25-1 with TRBJ1-6; no reliable D call. There are 14 residues in the CDR3. Trimming left V 7 bases short and J 9 bases short, with 16 bases between. Per the germline V gene, CDR1 is MGHDK and CDR2 is SYGVNS. The CDR3 DNA sequence: TGTGCCAGCAAATCCGAGAGGGCTAGTTCACCCCTCCACTTT. Translated, it gives CASKSERASSPLHF.

V is TRBV23-1 and J is TRBJ2-7; 7 bases fit TRBD1. TRBV23-1 is marked as an open reading frame, function uncertain. With 3 bases clipped from V and 0 bases from J, the junction kept 29 bases outside the gene matches. The CDR3 runs to 23 residues. This CDR3 is CASSHGLTGQFVARRKSSYEQYF. Written as DNA, the CDR3 is TGCGCCAGCAGTCACGGACTCACGGGACAGTTTGTAGCCAGAAGGAAGAGCTCCTACGAGCAGTACTTC.

V usage is TRBV28 and J usage is TRBJ2-5; the match to TRBD2 covers 7 bases. This CDR3 spans 14 amino acids. Germline V lookup: CDR1 MDHEN, CDR2 SYDVKM. V trimming: 5 bases; J trimming: 4 bases; junction bases outside the gene matches: 7. CDR3 nucleotides: TGTGCCAGCAGTCACCGGGAGGCCCTAGAGACCCAGTACTTC. It yields the protein CASSHREALETQYF.

The chain recombines TRBV4-1 with TRBJ1-5; 7 bases fit TRBD1. Germline loops: CDR1 MGHRA, CDR2 YSYEKL. The CDR3 contains 14 residues. Trimming removed 1 base from V and 6 bases from J; junction bases left unmatched: 3. CDR3 sequence (DNA): TGCGCCAGCAGCCAAGGACAGGGCAGTCAGCCCCAGCATTTT. It specifies CASSQGQGSQPQHF.

This clone was picked up one time. This chain uses TRBV11-2 with TRBJ2-5, with D perhaps matching TRBD1 (6 bases). The CDR3 covers 14 residues. Germline V lookup: CDR1 SGHAT, CDR2 FQNNGV. V lost 1 base and J 4 bases, leaving 10 bases between the germline ends. For the CDR3, the DNA is TGTGCCAGCAGCTTAGGGACAGTAAGAGAGACCCAGTACTTC. Its translation: CASSLGTVRETQYF.

The chain couples TRBV5-1 to TRBJ2-7, with 10 bases matching TRBD1. CDR1 and CDR2 (germline): SGHRS, YFSETQ. V shed 3 bases, J shed 6 bases, and the junction held 3 bases outside the gene matches. CDR3 length: 13 amino acids. CDR3 residues: CASSWTGGGEQYF. Written as DNA, the CDR3 is TGCGCCAGCAGCTGGACAGGGGGAGGCGAGCAGTACTTC. Using reference TRBV5-1 and TRBJ2-7 for the parts outside the CDR3, the full variable domain is KAGVTQTPRYLIKTRGQQVTLSCSPISGHRSVSWYQQTPGQGLQFLFEYFSETQRNKGNFPGRFSGRQFSNSRSEMNVSTLELGDSALYLCASSWTGGGEQYFGPGTRLTVT.

Only one count was recorded for this clone. The chain has TRBV14 and TRBJ1-1; 10 positions agree with TRBD1. Germline loops: CDR1 SGHDN, CDR2 FVKESK. After removal of 3 bases from V and 5 bases from J, the junction contained 9 bases not matched to a gene. The CDR3 contains 16 residues. CDR3 sequence reads: CASSQQSGTGATEAFF. DNA for the CDR3: TGTGCCAGCAGCCAGCAATCCGGGACAGGGGCGACTGAAGCTTTCTTT.

The CDR3 is CASSYRDIRNTIYF. The CDR3 DNA follows: TGTGCCAGCAGTTACCGGGACATTAGAAACACCATATATTTT. V is TRBV28 and J is TRBJ1-3; TRBD1 might be the D (6 bases). This CDR3 contains 14 residues. The germline CDR1 and CDR2 sequences are MDHEN and SYDVKM. The V gene lost 4 bases and the J gene lost 5 bases, with 12 bases spanning the gap.

This clone was seen just once. CDR3 amino acids: CASSPGQGASYEQYF. The CDR3 coding sequence is TGTGCCAGCAGTCCGGGACAGGGGGCTTCCTACGAGCAGTACTTC. The chain is built from TRBV2 and TRBJ2-7, with 12 bases fitting TRBD1. The CDR3 consists of 15 residues. V was pared by 5 bases and J by 1 base, with 3 bases of the junction left unmatched. Germline V gives CDR1 SNHLY, CDR2 FYNNEI.

The CDR3 DNA is TGCGCCAGCAGCTATAAACAGGGGGGGAGCACAGATACGCAGTATTTT. Protein sequence: CASSYKQGGSTDTQYF. This chain uses TRBV5-1 with TRBJ2-3; TRBD1 is a possible D gene (8 bases). The V gene's germline CDR1 is SGHRS and CDR2 YFSETQ. The V gene lost 3 bases and the J gene lost 0 bases, with 14 bases spanning the gap. The length of the CDR3 is 16 residues.

V gene TRBV6-1 combines with J gene TRBJ1-2; TRBD1 agrees at 11 bases. The CDR3 is 15 residues long. V lost 3 bases to trimming and J lost 7 bases; unmatched junction nucleotides: 7. Looked up from germline, CDR1 is MNHNS and CDR2 is SASEGT. CDR3 bases: TGTGCCAGCAGTGATACTAGGACAGGGGGCCGTGGCTACACCTTC. This translates into CASSDTRTGGRGYTF.

The chain joins TRBV6-5 to TRBJ1-1; tentatively, D is TRBD1 (5 bases). This CDR3 is 14 amino acids long. The ends were cut back, 0 bases at V and 11 bases at J, with 16 bases in the middle. The germline gives CDR1 MNHEY, CDR2 SVGAGI. The CDR3 DNA reads TGTGCCAGCAGTTACTCGACGGCGGGGACTGGGGCTTTCTTT. It encodes CASSYSTAGTGAFF.

The chain employs TRBV28 and TRBJ1-1; 8 positions match TRBD1. This CDR3 contains 17 residues. The ends lost 6 bases at V and 0 bases at J; junction bases unmatched: 12. Germline loops: CDR1 MDHEN, CDR2 SYDVKM. The CDR3 DNA is TGTGCCAGCAGACGTGGCAGGGACAGGCTTTTGAACACTGAAGCTTTCTTT. Translation: CASRRGRDRLLNTEAFF.

The J gene is TRBJ2-7, the V gene TRBV5-1; 15 positions match TRBD2. Losses at the gene ends were 4 bases for V and 4 bases for J; bases not matched to a gene: 6. This CDR3 region has 16 residues. CDR1 SGHRS and CDR2 YFSETQ come from the germline V gene. The DNA of the CDR3 is TGCGCCAGCAGCCCGGGGACTAGCGGGAGGATTTACGAGCAGTACTTC. Translation: CASSPGTSGRIYEQYF.

The chain links TRBV7-6 to TRBJ2-7, with TRBD1 matching over 8 bases. This CDR3 has 15 amino acids. V shed 1 base, J shed 4 bases, and the junction held 6 bases outside the gene matches. Germline-derived CDR1 and CDR2 are SGHVS and FNYEAQ. CDR3 nucleotides: TGTGCCAGCAGCTTAGGTGGGACAGGTGCGTACGAGCAGTACTTC. Amino acid sequence: CASSLGGTGAYEQYF.

With regard to this clone: An end of the junction does not agree with germline; a read error may underlie this. The gene calls are TRBV6-2 or TRBV6-3 and TRBJ2-4; maybe TRBD2 (6 bases). The CDR3 runs to 16 residues. The germline CDR1 and CDR2 sequences are MNHEY and SVGEGT. The CDR3 DNA is TGTGCCAGCCGTTACTCCCGGGGGTCAACCAAAAACATTCAGTACTTC. Protein product: CASRYSRGSTKNIQYF.

The rearrangement links TRBV21-1 to TRBJ2-6; the table's D call, TRBD2, has no DNA check behind it. TRBV21-1 is described as a pseudogene. The CDR3 sequence is 15 residues long. The CDR3 loop is CASSLRLSGANVLTF. DNA of the CDR3: TGTGCCAGCAGCTTACGACTCTCTGGGGCCAACGTCCTGACTTTC.

CDR3 nucleotide sequence: TGTGCCAGCAGCTTAGCGGAGGGCCGTCTTAGCACAGATACGCAGTATTTT. Amino acid sequence: CASSLAEGRLSTDTQYF. The chain recombines TRBV11-2 with TRBJ2-3; weak D call: TRBD2 (6 bases). This CDR3 has 17 residues. V lost 1 base and J 0 bases, leaving 14 bases between the germline ends. Germline values: CDR1 SGHAT, CDR2 FQNNGV.